The following is a T cell receptor (beta chain) sequence with its context. The antigen is not known. V shed 6 bases, J shed 1 base, and the junction held 8 bases outside the gene matches. Per the germline V gene, CDR1 is MRHNA and CDR2 is SNTAGT. This CDR3 contains 15 residues. It was by quantitative 5'-RACE with molecular barcodes that TCR beta libraries were made. TCRdb itself ran the 5' RACE reads through MiXCR, one entry per CDR3 protein. The sample has fewer than 750,000 distinct CDR3 sequences, about 20% seen once. These data are taken from a study of CD8 T cells in ankylosing spondylitis. The study, taken as a whole, reports: Several of the motif variants were reported before in synovial fluid and blood from reactive arthritis. Significantly higher representation of disease-linked clones was reported for matched ankylosing spondylitis synovial fluid. Clones linked to disease, bearing a CD8+ phenotype, were relatively rare in peripheral blood. Seemingly characteristic of ankylosing spondylitis blood was a TCR beta motif consisting of several highly homologous variants.

The chain couples TRBV6-4 to TRBJ1-1; 7 bases are a match to TRBD1. This receptor was taken from a male donor with ankylosing spondylitis. Sequenced material: blood, either unsorted or a sorted T cell fraction (not recorded which). This CDR3 is CASRRDRVGNTEAFF. The CDR3 nucleotides read TGTGCCAGCAGGAGAGACAGGGTTGGGAACACTGAAGCTTTCTTT.